The present entry profiles one T cell receptor beta chain with its context. Its antigen is unidentified. Treatment in this sample: approximately nine-day PBMC culture with coronavirus spike peptide pools or control peptides (ViraFEST assay). The sample belongs to a study of vaccination and CD4 T cells after COVID-19. Study information: Typically, post-vaccine samples were obtained a median roughly 70 days after dose two, within a range of 14 to 241. From HCoV-229E, HCoV-OC43, HCoV-NL63 and SARS-CoV-2, overlapping spike peptides were used to stimulate the cells. Control wells got either CEFX epitopes, HIV-1 Nef peptides, or no peptide at all.

The Oncomine TCR Beta short-read assay was what sequenced the DNA obtained from cultured CD4+ T cells. MiXCR was run by TCRdb on the PCR reads, yielding one entry per CDR3 protein. The sample shows about 24,000 distinct CDR3 sequences, less than 80% of them seen only once. Study findings and constraints: With convalescent patients, a median about 90% of reactive clones emerged solely after vaccination.

CDR1 and CDR2 from the germline V gene are MNHEY and SVGAGI. This CDR3 contains 12 residues. J lost 15 bases, V lost 4 bases, and 8 bases had no gene match. The clonotype comes from a human donor who had recovered from COVID-19. The chain uses TRBV6-5 and TRBJ2-1; 8 bases agree with TRBD2. The specimen was CD4+ T cells from blood, cultured in vitro. The CDR3 here is CASSSSGSGGFF. CDR3 in DNA: TGTGCCAGCAGTTCGAGCGGGAGTGGTGGGTTCTTC.